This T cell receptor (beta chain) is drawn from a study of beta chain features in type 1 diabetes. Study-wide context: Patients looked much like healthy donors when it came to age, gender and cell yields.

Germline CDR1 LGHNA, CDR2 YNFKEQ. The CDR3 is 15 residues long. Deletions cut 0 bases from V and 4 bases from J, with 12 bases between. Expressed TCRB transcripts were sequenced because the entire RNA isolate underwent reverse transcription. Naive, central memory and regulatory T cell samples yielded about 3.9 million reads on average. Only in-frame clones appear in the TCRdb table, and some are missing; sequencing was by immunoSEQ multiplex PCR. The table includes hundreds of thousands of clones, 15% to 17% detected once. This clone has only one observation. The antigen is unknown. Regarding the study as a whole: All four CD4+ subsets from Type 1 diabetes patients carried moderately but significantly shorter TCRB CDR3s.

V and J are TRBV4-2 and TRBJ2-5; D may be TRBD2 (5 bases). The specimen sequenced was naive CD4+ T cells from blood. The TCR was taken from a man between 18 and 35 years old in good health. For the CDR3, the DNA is TGTGCCAGCAGCCAAGAGCAAGGAGGTCTAGAGACCCAGTACTTC. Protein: CASSQEQGGLETQYF.